This entry is about one T cell receptor (beta chain). These data originate in a study of early T cells in non-severe SARS-CoV-2 infection. TCRdb analysed the 5' RACE reads with MiXCR anew, one entry per CDR3 protein. The sample includes 45,000 to 60,000 distinct CDR3 sequences, 8.5% to 10% of them seen just once. V shed 7 bases and J 6 bases; nucleotides not matched to a gene: 10. Germline loops: CDR1 GTSNPN, CDR2 SVGIG (reference sequence). The CDR3 is made up of 16 amino acids. This sequence joins TRBV30 and TRBJ2-2; 14 nucleotides align to TRBD2. The clonotype comes from an adult who was a healthcare worker with PCR-confirmed SARS-CoV-2 infection or an uninfected control (not recorded which). The sample here was whole blood, taken at baseline. The DNA for the CDR3 is TGTGCCTTTCGACCGGGGACTAGCGGGAGATCCGGGGAGCTGTTTTTT. It specifies CAFRPGTSGRSGELFF. The complete variable domain, with remaining parts taken from reference TRBV30 and TRBJ2-2, reads SQTIHQWPATLVQPVGSPLSLECTVEGTSNPNLYWYRQAAGRGLQLLFYSVGIGQISSEVPQNLSASRPQDRQFILSSKKLLLSDSGFYLCAFRPGTSGRSGELFFGEGSRLTVL.